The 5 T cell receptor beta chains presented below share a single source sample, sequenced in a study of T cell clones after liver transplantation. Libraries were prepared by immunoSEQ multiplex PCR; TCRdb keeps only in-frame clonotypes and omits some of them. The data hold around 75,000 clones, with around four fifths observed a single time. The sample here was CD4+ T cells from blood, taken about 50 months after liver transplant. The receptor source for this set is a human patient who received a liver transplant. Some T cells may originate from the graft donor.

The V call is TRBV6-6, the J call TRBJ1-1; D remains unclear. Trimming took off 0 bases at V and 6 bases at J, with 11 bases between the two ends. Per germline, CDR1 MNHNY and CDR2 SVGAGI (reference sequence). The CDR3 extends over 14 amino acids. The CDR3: CASSYSSRTPEAFF. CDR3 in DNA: TGTGCCAGCAGTTACTCGAGTAGGACGCCTGAAGCTTTCTTT.

The CDR3 DNA reads as TGCGCCAGCAGAAGCTACCGGGACACATCCTACGAGCAGTACTTC. Residues: CASRSYRDTSYEQYF. The V gene is TRBV10-2, the J gene TRBJ2-7; perhaps TRBD1 as D (6 bases). There are 15 residues in the CDR3. The germline CDR1 and CDR2 sequences are WSHSY and SAAADI. The germline V and J ends were trimmed by 6 bases and 1 base, with 16 bases remaining between them.

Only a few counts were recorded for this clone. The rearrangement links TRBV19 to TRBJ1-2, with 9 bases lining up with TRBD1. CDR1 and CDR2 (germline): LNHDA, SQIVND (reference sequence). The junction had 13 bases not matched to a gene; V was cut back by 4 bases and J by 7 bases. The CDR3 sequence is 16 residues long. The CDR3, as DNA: TGTGCCAGTAGTACGCGGACAGGGGAACGCCGAGCTGGCTACACCTTC. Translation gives CASSTRTGERRAGYTF.

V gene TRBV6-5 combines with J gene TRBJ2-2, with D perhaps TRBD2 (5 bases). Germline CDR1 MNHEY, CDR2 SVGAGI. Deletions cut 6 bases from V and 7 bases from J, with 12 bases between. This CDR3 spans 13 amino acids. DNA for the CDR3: TGTGCCAGCAGCCCGACGGGGTTCGGGGAGCTGTTTTTT. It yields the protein CASSPTGFGELFF.

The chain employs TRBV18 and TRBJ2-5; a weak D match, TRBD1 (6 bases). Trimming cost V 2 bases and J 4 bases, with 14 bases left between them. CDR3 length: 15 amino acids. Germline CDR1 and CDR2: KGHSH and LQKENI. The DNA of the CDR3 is TGTGCCAGCTCACCAACGGGACAAATGGGAGAGACCCAGTACTTC. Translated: CASSPTGQMGETQYF.